This T cell receptor beta chain was captured in a study of blood T cell repertoires in COVID-19. CDR1 SGHTS and CDR2 YDEGEE come from the germline V gene. V lost 0 bases and J lost 0, with 9 bases in between. The CDR3 spans 15 residues. Per the original methods: Estimation of nucleated cell counts relied on the amplification of reference gene primers. The assay was immunoSEQ multiplex PCR, and TCRdb's table has in-frame clones only and misses some. V, J and clone size were drawn from that table, and D and trimming were deduced from the DNA. The sample has approximately 150,000 clones, over 80% seen once; the top ten hold under 10%.

This sequence was found in a man in his thirties or forties with COVID-19, enrolled during active disease. Sequencing was done on a sample of peripheral blood. The chain uses TRBV5-8 and TRBJ2-5; possible D gene TRBD2, 5 bases. CDR3 sequence: CASSLEGANQETQYF. The DNA for the CDR3 is TGTGCCAGCAGCTTGGAGGGAGCAAACCAAGAGACCCAGTACTTC.